This T cell receptor (beta chain) originates from a study of vaccination and CD4 T cells after COVID-19. This clonotype was recorded only once. Its antigen remains unknown. Oncomine TCR Beta short-read sequencing was applied to DNA from cultured CD4+ T cells. TCRdb passed the PCR reads through MiXCR, listing each CDR3 protein once. The sample consists of roughly 23,000 distinct CDR3 sequences, more than 30% of them appearing once. Germline V gene data show CDR1 as MNHNS and CDR2 as SASEGT. Trimming took 7 bases from V and 5 from J, leaving 17 bases between them. This CDR3 has 14 amino acids. Indicated time point: late sampling 161 to 241 days after vaccination in a few convalescent patients. Treatment given: roughly 11-day PBMC culture with coronavirus spike peptide pools or control peptides (ViraFEST assay).

This receptor was obtained from a human donor who had recovered from COVID-19. This chain links TRBV6-1 with TRBJ1-1; tentatively, D is TRBD1 (6 bases). The source was CD4+ T cells from blood, cultured in vitro, collected about 7 months after SARS-CoV-2 vaccination. This chain's CDR3 is CASTFDRRGTEAFF. CDR3 in DNA: TGTGCCAGCACCTTTGACAGGCGGGGGACTGAAGCTTTCTTT.